The entry below gives a single T cell receptor beta chain sequence along with its context. Antigen: not known. The V gene's germline CDR1 is SGHAT and CDR2 FQNNGV. CDR3 size: 15 residues. V shed 5 bases, J shed 5 bases, and the junction held 5 bases outside the gene matches. Assay used: immunoSEQ multiplex PCR; TCRdb lists only in-frame clones, some missing. Here the sample spans approximately 84,000 clones, 85% to 90% being singletons. The source of the sample is a study of T cell responses to AZD1222 COVID-19 vaccine. Overall study findings and caveats: Only a handful of AZD1222 recipients tested seropositive at baseline. Two AZD1222 administrations were followed by greater Spike-specific TCR breadth and depth. Repertoire sampling happened only post peak T cell response.

The receptor was isolated from an adult in good health. Here the sequenced sample was peripheral blood, taken on day 0 of AZD1222 vaccination. The chain is built from TRBV11-2 and TRBJ2-2, with 10 bases fitting TRBD1. The CDR3 spells CASSVTGGETGELFF. In DNA, the CDR3 is TGTGCCAGCAGCGTGACAGGGGGCGAGACCGGGGAGCTGTTTTTT.